The 11 T cell receptor beta chains below were found in one sample sequenced in a study of T cells after yellow fever vaccination. TCRdb re-called the 5' RACE reads with MiXCR, one entry per CDR3 protein. In the table there are hundreds of thousands of distinct CDR3 sequences, approximately 13% of which are singletons. The sequencing here drew on PBMCs, taken on the day of the yellow fever booster vaccination. The receptors were sampled from a man aged 25 to 45 who received the YFV17D yellow fever vaccine.

The CDR3 is CASSDSLASSYNEQFF. The CDR3 DNA reads as TGTGCCAGCAGTGACTCTCTGGCGTCCTCGTACAATGAGCAGTTCTTC. V is TRBV6-4 and J is TRBJ2-1; D gene unclear. Germline V gene sequence: CDR1 MRHNA, CDR2 SNTAGT. V was shortened by 0 bases and J by 4 bases, with 13 bases between the two germline ends. The CDR3 runs to 16 residues.

CDR3 loop: CASSLVDRTNTEAFF. In DNA, the CDR3 is TGTGCCAGCAGCTTAGTGGACAGGACCAACACTGAAGCTTTCTTT. This chain joins TRBV7-9 and TRBJ1-1, with 7 bases matching TRBD1. Germline CDR1 and CDR2: SEHNR and FQNEAQ (reference sequence). This CDR3 is 15 amino acids long. Unmatched junction bases numbered 4, after V lost 1 base and J lost 2 bases. Variable domain in full (rest from reference TRBV7-9 and TRBJ1-1): DTGVSQNPRHKITKRGQNVTFRCDPISEHNRLYWYRQTLGQGPEFLTYFQNEAQLEKSRLLSDRFSAERPKGSFSTLEIQRTEQGDSAMYLCASSLVDRTNTEAFFGQGTRLTVV.

J is TRBJ2-2 and V is TRBV7-2, with D perhaps given as TRBD1 or TRBD2 (6 bases each). This CDR3 is built from 15 residues. Germline V CDR1 and CDR2: SGHTA, FQGNSA. Trimming stripped 5 bases from V and 3 bases from J, with 13 bases between. The CDR3 loop reads CASSPRGLDTGELFF. CDR3 bases: TGTGCCAGCAGCCCCCGGGGGCTGGACACCGGGGAGCTGTTTTTT.

The chain carries TRBV7-8 and TRBJ2-5; 8 nucleotides line up with TRBD2. This CDR3 is 15 amino acids long. The germline V gene has CDR1 SGHVS and CDR2 FQNEAQ. After removal of 5 bases from V and 4 bases from J, the junction contained 9 bases not matched to a gene. CDR3 sequence (DNA): TGTGCCAGCAGCGAGGGGGGCGGGAGGCGAGAGACCCAGTACTTC. Protein: CASSEGGGRRETQYF.

The chain uses TRBV5-1 and TRBJ2-3; a weak D match, TRBD1 (5 bases). Germline CDR1 is SGHRS and CDR2 is YFSETQ. The CDR3 sequence is 13 residues long. V was pared by 0 bases and J by 4 bases, with 6 bases between. This chain's CDR3 is CASSLDRPDTQYF. The CDR3 DNA reads as TGCGCCAGCAGCTTGGACAGGCCAGATACGCAGTATTTT.

This clonotype was recorded a few times. The chain recombines TRBV5-1 with TRBJ2-5; D gene uncertain. V was cut by 2 bases and J by 5 bases, with 10 bases left in between. This CDR3 is 13 amino acids long. CDR1 is SGHRS, CDR2 YFSETQ, per germline. CDR3 residues: CASSLAIGETQYF. The CDR3 bases are TGCGCCAGCAGCTTAGCAATCGGGGAGACCCAGTACTTC. The full variable domain, its missing parts supplied by reference TRBV5-1 and TRBJ2-5, is KAGVTQTPRYLIKTRGQQVTLSCSPISGHRSVSWYQQTPGQGLQFLFEYFSETQRNKGNFPGRFSGRQFSNSRSEMNVSTLELGDSALYLCASSLAIGETQYFGPGTRLLVL.

This clonotype occurred a few times. The rearrangement joins TRBV7-9 to TRBJ2-2; TRBD1 might be the D (5 bases). Germline V gives CDR1 SEHNR, CDR2 FQNEAQ (reference sequence). Trimming stripped 1 base from V and 1 base from J, with 10 bases between. The CDR3 extends over 16 amino acids. DNA of the CDR3: TGTGCCAGCAGCTTAGATGCAGGGATGAACACCGGGGAGCTGTTTTTT. Its protein is CASSLDAGMNTGELFF.

In this sample, this clonotype turned up a few times. The chain has TRBV6-5 and TRBJ2-1, with TRBD1 identical over 9 bases. The CDR3 sequence is 15 residues long. V lost 2 bases to trimming and J lost 3 bases; unmatched junction nucleotides: 2. Germline V lookup: CDR1 MNHEY, CDR2 SVGAGI. The CDR3, as DNA: TGTGCCAGCAGTTACACAGGGGGCGACTACAATGAGCAGTTCTTC. Translated: CASSYTGGDYNEQFF.

This clonotype came up a few times. The V call is TRBV7-2, the J call TRBJ2-7; D not resolved. Trimming pared 3 bases from V and 1 base from J, leaving 7 bases between. Per the germline V gene, CDR1 is SGHTA and CDR2 is FQGNSA. The length of the CDR3 is 13 residues. The CDR3 DNA sequence: TGTGCCAGCAGCTTTGTCAGGTCCTACGAGCAGTACTTC. Amino acid sequence: CASSFVRSYEQYF.

The gene calls are TRBV20-1 and TRBJ2-6, with TRBD2 identical over 7 bases. The CDR3 spans 15 residues. CDR1 is DFQATT and CDR2 is SNEGSKA in the germline V gene (reference sequence). V trimming: 5 bases; J trimming: 0 bases; junction bases outside the gene matches: 4. The CDR3 bases are TGCAGTGCTTCCGCGGGAGACTCTGGGGCCAACGTCCTGACTTTC. As protein: CSASAGDSGANVLTF.

This clonotype occurred a few times. The V and J genes are TRBV29-1 and TRBJ2-2; 11 nucleotides agree with TRBD1. This CDR3 is built from 14 residues. Germline loops: CDR1 SQVTM, CDR2 ANQGSEA. The V gene end was trimmed by 7 bases and the J gene end by 4 bases; junction bases not matched to a gene: 5. The CDR3 is CSAGQGAPTGELFF. Written as DNA, the CDR3 is TGCAGCGCAGGACAGGGGGCGCCCACCGGGGAGCTGTTTTTT.